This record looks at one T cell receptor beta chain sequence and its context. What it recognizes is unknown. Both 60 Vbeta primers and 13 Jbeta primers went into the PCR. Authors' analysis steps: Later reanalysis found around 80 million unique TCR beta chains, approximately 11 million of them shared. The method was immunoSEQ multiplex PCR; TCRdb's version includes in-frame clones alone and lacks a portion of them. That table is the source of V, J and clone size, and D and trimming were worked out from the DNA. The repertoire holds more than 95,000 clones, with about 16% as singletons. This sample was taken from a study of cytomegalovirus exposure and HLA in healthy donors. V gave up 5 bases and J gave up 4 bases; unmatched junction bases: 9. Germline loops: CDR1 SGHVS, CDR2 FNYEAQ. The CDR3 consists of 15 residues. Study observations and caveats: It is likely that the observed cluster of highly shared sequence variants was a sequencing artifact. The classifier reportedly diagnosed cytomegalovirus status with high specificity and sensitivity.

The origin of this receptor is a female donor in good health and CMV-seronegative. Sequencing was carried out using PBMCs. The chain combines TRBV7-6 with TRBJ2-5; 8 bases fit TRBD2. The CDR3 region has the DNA TGTGCCAGCAGCCTGGAAAGCGGGAGAGGAGAGACCCAGTACTTC. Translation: CASSLESGRGETQYF.